This T cell receptor beta chain originates from a study of blood T cell repertoires in COVID-19. On the study more broadly: Spain, Italy and the United States supplied samples that represented acute and convalescent COVID-19. The cDNA or gDNA used as material had been derived from T cells, B-cell-depleted T cells, or PBMCs.

In the original processing: Estimated nucleated cell counts came from reference gene primer amplification. Clones were sequenced by immunoSEQ multiplex PCR, and TCRdb holds only the in-frame ones, with some missing. V, J and clone size are taken as reported in that table, and D and trimming were inferred from the DNA itself. The sample records some 450,000 clones, around 88% being singletons. Trimming pared 5 bases from V and 0 bases from J, leaving 14 bases between. Germline V lookup: CDR1 SQVTM, CDR2 ANQGSEA. The CDR3 spans 14 residues. Recruited during active infection, patients (from Seattle) were subsequently followed longitudinally.

The TCR originated in a woman in her forties or fifties with COVID-19, enrolled during active disease. The source material was peripheral blood. The chain has TRBV29-1 and TRBJ2-7; possible D gene TRBD1, 5 bases. The CDR3 sequence is CSVIETVLSYEQYF. CDR3 DNA sequence: TGCAGCGTTATAGAGACAGTGCTCTCCTACGAGCAGTACTTC.